The 30 T cell receptor beta chains below come from one sample, sequenced in a study of regulatory T cells in long-lasting Graves disease. According to the study, TCR beta libraries were built with iRepertoire HTBI primers and CDR3-region Arm-PCR. TCRdb recomputed calls from the multiplex PCR reads with MiXCR, one row per CDR3 protein. The sample holds some 250,000 distinct CDR3 sequences, 15% to 20% seen once. Noted time point: newly diagnosed GD, antithyroid drugs for less than 3 months. From PBMCs, RNA was extracted and then used to make the TCR library. The sample was also linked to a second study, of T cells in Graves' hyperthyroidism and ophthalmopathy.

Sequences were derived from peripheral blood mononuclear cells (PBMCs), sampled at new diagnosis, from a patient treated with antithyroid drugs. These TCRs come from a young woman with Graves disease.

Many counts were recorded for this clonotype. The V call is TRBV20-1, the J call TRBJ2-7, with 8 bases matching TRBD1. Germline loops: CDR1 DFQATT, CDR2 SNEGSKA (reference sequence). V was clipped by 6 bases and J by 2 bases; unmatched bases: 6. The CDR3 covers 13 residues. The CDR3 bases are TGCAGTGCGGACCGGGACAGGACCTACGAGCAGTACTTC. It yields the protein CSADRDRTYEQYF.

This clonotype was observed many times. The chain employs TRBV2 and TRBJ1-2; no clear D gene. This CDR3 is 11 amino acids long. CDR1 is SNHLY and CDR2 is FYNNEI in the germline V gene. Trimming removed 7 bases from V and 4 bases from J, with 7 bases in between. This CDR3 reads CASKEGYGYTF. The CDR3 DNA reads TGTGCCAGCAAGGAAGGCTATGGCTACACCTTC.

Comment on this clonotype: A much bigger clone sits one base away, suggesting this may be a read error. The chain joins TRBV10-2 to TRBJ2-7, with unresolved D. The V gene lost 6 bases and the J gene lost 3 bases, with 18 bases spanning the gap. Per germline, CDR1 WSHSY and CDR2 SAAADI. The CDR3 loop spans 15 amino acids. The CDR3, as DNA: TGCGCCAGCAGCCTACTGAAAATGACGAACTACGAGCAGTACTTC. It is translated as CASSLLKMTNYEQYF.

This clonotype was detected ten times or more. The chain links TRBV2 to TRBJ2-5; D is unresolved. The CDR3 length is 14 residues. Looked up from germline, CDR1 is SNHLY and CDR2 is FYNNEI. Trimming left V 5 bases short and J 3 bases short, with 13 bases between. In nucleotides, the CDR3 is TGTGCCAGCAGTCCAACCGGGCCAAAAGAGACCCAGTACTTC. Protein product: CASSPTGPKETQYF.

This clonotype was observed a few times. The chain couples TRBV19 to TRBJ1-5; 10 bases agree with TRBD1. Germline assignment: CDR1 LNHDA and CDR2 SQIVND (reference sequence). Germline trimming cut 3 bases from V and 4 bases from J; bases unmatched to any gene: 3. CDR3 length: 15 residues. CDR3 region: CASSILDRGNQPQHF. CDR3 bases: TGTGCCAGTAGTATTTTGGACAGGGGGAATCAGCCCCAGCATTTT.

There are many counts of this clonotype. This chain uses TRBV7-2 with TRBJ1-2; TRBD1 matches at 9 bases. The germline V gene encodes CDR1 SGHTA and CDR2 FQGNSA. The CDR3 totals 15 residues. V shed 5 bases and J 7 bases; nucleotides not matched to a gene: 11. CDR3 DNA sequence: TGTGCCAGCAGCCTTCATCAGACAGGGGGTTTTGGCTACACCTTC. This translates into CASSLHQTGGFGYTF.

This clonotype has ten or more counts. The chain employs TRBV2 and TRBJ1-4; D may be TRBD1 (5 bases). CDR1 is SNHLY and CDR2 is FYNNEI in the germline V gene. The CDR3 sequence is 18 residues long. V was cut by 2 bases and J by 3 bases, with 19 bases left in between. This chain's CDR3 is CASSETGHPLGANEKLFF. DNA for the CDR3: TGTGCCAGCAGTGAAACTGGACACCCTCTCGGGGCTAATGAAAAACTGTTTTTT. The full variable domain, in which reference TRBV2 and TRBJ1-4 provide the parts outside the CDR3, is EPEVTQTPSHQVTQMGQEVILRCVPISNHLYFYWYRQILGQKVEFLVSFYNNEISEKSEIFDDQFSVERPDGSNFTLKIRSTKLEDSAMYFCASSETGHPLGANEKLFFGSGTQLSVL.

In the case of this clonotype: A read error may explain this, as a much larger clone is one base away. The final CDR3 position lacks the conserved phenylalanine or tryptophan, pointing to a likely read error. The chain couples TRBV4-1 to TRBJ2-7; 11 bases agree with TRBD2. CDR1 is MGHRA, CDR2 YSYEKL, per germline. CDR3 length: 15 amino acids. This chain's CDR3 is CASSGLAGGSYEQYS. For the CDR3, the DNA is TGTGCCAGCAGCGGTCTAGCGGGGGGATCCTACGAGCAGTACTCC.

This clonotype was seen a few times. The rearrangement uses TRBV7-9 and TRBJ1-2; 7 nucleotides line up with TRBD1. The CDR3 length is 15 residues. V shed 1 base, J shed 0 bases, and the junction held 2 bases outside the gene matches. Germline lookup yields CDR1 SEHNR and CDR2 FQNEAQ (reference sequence). CDR3 amino acids: CASSLGDSSNYGYTF. CDR3 nucleotide sequence: TGTGCCAGCAGCTTAGGGGACAGCTCTAACTATGGCTACACCTTC.

This clonotype was picked up many times. This chain uses TRBV7-8 with TRBJ2-5; either TRBD1 or TRBD2 may fit D (5 bases each). CDR3 length equals 15 residues. V was shortened by 1 base and J by 1 base, with 10 bases between the two germline ends. From germline, CDR1 is SGHVS and CDR2 FQNEAQ. CDR3 nucleotides: TGTGCCAGCAGCTTAGGAGGGGCGGCCCAAGAGACCCAGTACTTC. It encodes CASSLGGAAQETQYF.

The genes are TRBV4-2 and TRBJ1-1; D uncertain. Germline CDR1 is LGHNA and CDR2 is YNFKEQ. The CDR3 length is 14 residues. Trimming removed 0 bases from V and 11 bases from J, with 16 bases in between. The CDR3 here is CASSQDRAQLHAFF. The CDR3 bases are TGTGCCAGCAGCCAAGATCGGGCTCAGCTCCATGCTTTCTTT.

Ten or more counts support this clonotype. The chain carries TRBV14 and TRBJ2-1, with D possibly being TRBD2 (5 bases). V gave up 1 base and J gave up 7 bases, with 8 bases separating them. The CDR3 sequence is 13 residues long. Germline V gene sequence: CDR1 SGHDN, CDR2 FVKESK. CDR3 bases: TGTGCCAGCAGCCAAGGGTGGAGGAATGAGCAGTTCTTC. Protein sequence: CASSQGWRNEQFF.

Remarks on this clonotype: One base away lies a much larger clone, so this may be a sequencing read error. This chain links TRBV2 with TRBJ1-6, with 7 bases lining up with TRBD1. The CDR3 runs to 16 residues. Germline CDR1 and CDR2: SNHLY and FYNNEI. After removal of 0 bases from V and 11 bases from J, the junction contained 10 bases not matched to a gene. CDR3 amino acids: CASSEAIRTGPPPLHF. In DNA, the CDR3 is TGTGCCAGCAGTGAAGCGATCAGGACAGGTCCGCCACCCCTCCACTTT.

A few counts support this clonotype. V is TRBV6-1 and J is TRBJ2-2; D unclear. V was pared by 6 bases and J by 5 bases, with 10 bases between. The CDR3 loop spans 13 amino acids. CDR1 is MNHNS and CDR2 is SASEGT in the germline V gene. CDR3 DNA sequence: TGTGCCAGCAGGGGTCTCGTAACCGGGGAGCTGTTTTTT. It translates to CASRGLVTGELFF.

The chain has TRBV15 and TRBJ1-2; D might be TRBD1 (5 bases). Trimming left V 0 bases short and J 8 bases short, with 19 bases between. The germline gives CDR1 LNHNV, CDR2 YYDKDF (reference sequence). This CDR3 contains 16 residues. CDR3 amino acids: CATSRDLGDMAVGYTF. CDR3 sequence (DNA): TGTGCCACCAGCAGAGATCTAGGGGATATGGCGGTCGGCTACACCTTC.

Many counts were recorded for this clonotype. The chain employs TRBV7-8 and TRBJ2-7, with 8 bases lining up with TRBD2. J gave up 3 bases and V 1 base, and 14 bases lay outside the gene matches. The CDR3 totals 18 residues. CDR1 and CDR2 from the germline V gene are SGHVS and FQNEAQ. In nucleotides, the CDR3 is TGTGCCAGCAGCTTAGTGGCCAGCGGGGGCGCTGGTGGCTACGAGCAGTACTTC. Translated: CASSLVASGGAGGYEQYF.

This clonotype was found many times. The rearrangement links TRBV19 to TRBJ2-7, with TRBD1 identical over 9 bases. Germline V gene lookup returns CDR1 LNHDA and CDR2 SQIVND (reference sequence). The trim removed 5 bases at V and 1 base at J, leaving 12 bases unmatched. This CDR3 is 17 amino acids long. The CDR3 loop reads CASSGGSGQGRSYEQYF. The CDR3 DNA reads TGTGCCAGTAGTGGCGGATCCGGACAGGGGAGGTCCTACGAGCAGTACTTC.

This clonotype has ten or more counts. The J gene is TRBJ2-2, the V gene TRBV19; D assignment may be TRBD1 or TRBD2 (5 bases each). Germline CDR1 LNHDA, CDR2 SQIVND (reference sequence). This CDR3 has 14 amino acids. The V end was cut by 7 bases, the J end by 6 bases, with 15 bases between. CDR3: CASKPGPSAGELFF. CDR3 DNA sequence: TGTGCCAGTAAACCGGGACCGAGTGCCGGGGAGCTGTTTTTT.

This clonotype came up many times. V and J are TRBV12-3 or TRBV12-4 and TRBJ1-4; a possible D gene is TRBD1 (5 bases). The CDR3 is made up of 13 amino acids. V lost 3 bases and J lost 10, with 12 bases in between. The CDR3 sequence is CASSFAGFGKLFF. The CDR3 DNA follows: TGTGCCAGCAGTTTTGCAGGGTTCGGAAAACTGTTTTTT.

The chain has TRBV11-2 and TRBJ2-1, with TRBD2 identical over 8 bases. The CDR3 length is 14 residues. V gave up 5 bases and J gave up 8 bases; unmatched junction bases: 8. CDR1 and CDR2 from the germline V gene are SGHAT and FQNNGV. The CDR3 DNA follows: TGTGCCAGCAGCCCGACACTTAGCGGGGATGAGCAGTTCTTC. It specifies CASSPTLSGDEQFF.

V and J are TRBV18 and TRBJ2-5; D unclear. Germline CDR1 KGHSH, CDR2 LQKENI. Trimming shortened V by 2 bases and J by 5 bases, and 12 bases separated the two germline ends. CDR3 length: 14 amino acids. As DNA, the CDR3 is TGTGCCAGCTCACCAGTAGTGAGCCTCGAGACCCAGTACTTC. It is translated as CASSPVVSLETQYF.

The V call is TRBV18, the J call TRBJ1-6; possible D gene TRBD1, 6 bases. Germline CDR1 KGHSH, CDR2 LQKENI. With 0 bases removed from V and 2 bases from J, the gap between germline ends came to 11 bases. The length of the CDR3 is 17 residues. The CDR3 DNA reads as TGTGCCAGCTCACCACCGGGCAGGGGCACCTATAATTCACCCCTCCACTTT. It is translated as CASSPPGRGTYNSPLHF.

The V call is TRBV12-3 or TRBV12-4, the J call TRBJ1-1; D not certain. The CDR3 has 12 residues. V lost 0 bases to trimming and J lost 8 bases, with 7 bases between them. Written as DNA, the CDR3 is TGTGCCAGCAGTTTAGCGCCGGGGGAAGCTTTCTTT. It encodes CASSLAPGEAFF.

This clonotype showed up many times. The rearrangement links TRBV5-6 to TRBJ2-2, with D perhaps TRBD1 (5 bases). Trimming removed 0 bases at V and 6 bases at J, with 12 bases between. Germline loops: CDR1 SGHDT, CDR2 YYEEEE. This CDR3 is built from 15 residues. The DNA of the CDR3 is TGTGCCAGCAGCTTGGTGTTAGGGGTGGCCGGGGAGCTGTTTTTT. Translated: CASSLVLGVAGELFF.

The sample holds many counts of this clonotype. The chain couples TRBV5-1 to TRBJ2-3; tentatively, D is TRBD2 (6 bases). Germline V gives CDR1 SGHRS, CDR2 YFSETQ. Trimming removed 4 bases from V and 5 bases from J, with 14 bases in between. This CDR3 spans 14 amino acids. The CDR3: CASSPGTSRDTQYF. CDR3 bases: TGCGCCAGCAGCCCCGGGACTTCTCGAGATACGCAGTATTTT.

This clonotype was seen many times. V is TRBV7-2 and J is TRBJ2-5; either TRBD1 or TRBD2 may supply D (6 bases each). Germline loops: CDR1 SGHTA, CDR2 FQGNSA. The length of the CDR3 is 16 residues. The V end was cut by 5 bases, the J end by 5 bases, with 21 bases between. The CDR3 protein is CASSPPPIGGGETQYF. CDR3 DNA: TGTGCCAGCAGCCCCCCCCCCATCGGGGGCGGGGAGACCCAGTACTTC. Supplemented by reference TRBV7-2 and TRBJ2-5, the full variable domain reads GAGVSQSPSNKVTEKGKDVELRCDPISGHTALYWYRQSLGQGLEFLIYFQGNSAPDKSGLPSDRFSAERTGGSVSTLTIQRTQQEDSAVYLCASSPPPIGGGETQYFGPGTRLLVL.

This clonotype was counted only a few times. V usage is TRBV27 and J usage is TRBJ1-2; maybe TRBD1 (6 bases). The germline gives CDR1 MNHEY, CDR2 SMNVEV (reference sequence). The CDR3 covers 12 residues. V lost 5 bases and J 13 bases, leaving 17 bases between the germline ends. The CDR3 DNA sequence: TGTGCCAGCAGTGAGGGGGGTGGGAGCTTCACCTTC. It codes for CASSEGGGSFTF.

This clonotype was seen ten or more times. This chain uses TRBV18 with TRBJ1-5, with 9 bases identical to TRBD1. Germline V gene data show CDR1 as KGHSH and CDR2 as LQKENI. V shed 4 bases, J shed 3 bases, and the junction held 4 bases outside the gene matches. CDR3 size: 15 residues. The CDR3 coding sequence is TGTGCCAGCTCACGGGACAGGGCAGACAATCAGCCCCAGCATTTT. Protein product: CASSRDRADNQPQHF.

In its sample, this clonotype was seen many times. The J gene is TRBJ2-1, the V gene TRBV12-3 or TRBV12-4; TRBD2 might be the D (5 bases). CDR3 length equals 14 residues. Trimming took off 5 bases at V and 7 bases at J, with 15 bases between the two ends. The CDR3 region has the DNA TGTGCCAGCAGTCGAGAGGGCAGGTCAAATGAGCAGTTCTTC. It specifies CASSREGRSNEQFF.

This clonotype showed up many times. The chain combines TRBV5-8 with TRBJ2-7, with D possibly being TRBD2 (5 bases). V was clipped by 4 bases and J by 0 bases, with 14 bases between them. The germline V gene encodes CDR1 SGHTS and CDR2 YDEGEE. The CDR3 is made up of 15 amino acids. The CDR3 loop reads CASSRSAASSYEQYF. In nucleotides, the CDR3 is TGTGCCAGCAGCCGGTCAGCGGCGAGCTCCTACGAGCAGTACTTC. Together with reference TRBV5-8 and TRBJ2-7, the CDR3 gives the full variable domain: EAGVTQSPTHLIKTRGQQATLRCSPISGHTSVYWYQQALGLGLQFLLWYDEGEERNRGNFPPRFSGRQFPNYSSELNVNALELEDSALYLCASSRSAASSYEQYFGPGTRLTVT.